This passage covers 5 T cell receptor beta chains from one sample sequenced in a study of breast tumors, draining lymph nodes, adjacent tissues. Via MiXCR, TCRdb re-called the multiplex PCR reads, giving one row per CDR3 protein. Of roughly 110,000 distinct CDR3 sequences in the sample, 30% were seen once. The lymph nodes were axillary draining lymph nodes from breast cancer patients. Sequencing was carried out using axillary lymph node tissue. The receptors come from a female donor with breast cancer. Some clones in this sample may be carry-over from other donors' samples.

Notes on this clonotype: The CDR3 carries no conserved terminal phenylalanine or tryptophan, so it likely arises from a read error. Because the CDR3's place on the DNA is in doubt, the DNA is left out and the CDR3 is given as listed by TCRdb. J is TRBJ1-2 and V is TRBV10-3; the D segment call TRBD1 is taken from the table without a DNA check. Germline V gene sequence: CDR1 ENHRY, CDR2 SYGVKD. The CDR3 extends over 14 residues, inclusive of both ends. The CDR3 loop reads CAISAGQAGDGHTS.

This clonotype showed up just a few times. This could be a read error, since a much larger clone is one nucleotide away. V usage is TRBV9 and J usage is TRBJ2-5; either TRBD1 or TRBD2 may supply D (6 bases each). This CDR3 is built from 15 residues. Germline V gene data show CDR1 as SGDLS and CDR2 as YYNGEE. In DNA form, the CDR3 reads TGTGCCAGCAGCGTATCACCGACAGGCGGGGAGACCCCGTACTTC. As protein: CASSVSPTGGETPYF.

This clonotype was detected a few times. The junction shows a germline mismatch at one end, possibly a read error. V and J are TRBV7-7 and TRBJ2-5; a weak D match, TRBD2 (6 bases). CDR3 length: 16 residues. CDR1 is SSHAT, CDR2 FNYEAQ, per germline (reference sequence). The CDR3 DNA is TGTGCTAGCAGCTTAGGAGGCCTAGCGAGGGACGAGACCCAGTACTTC. It translates to CASSLGGLARDETQYF.

This clonotype was observed many times. The gene calls are TRBV14 and TRBJ2-7, with TRBD1 identical over 7 bases. Germline loops: CDR1 SGHDN, CDR2 FVKESK. The J segment lost 3 bases and the V segment lost 4 bases, leaving 9 bases of the junction unmatched. CDR3 length: 15 residues. The CDR3 spells CASSRATGALYEQYF. CDR3 nucleotides: TGTGCCAGCAGCCGAGCTACAGGGGCACTCTACGAGCAGTACTTC.

This clonotype has only a few counts. A junction end diverges from the germline sequence, so it may reflect a read error. The genes are TRBV6-5 and TRBJ2-3, with D tentatively TRBD1 or TRBD2 (8 bases each). The CDR3 length is 22 residues. CDR1 and CDR2 (germline): MNHEY, SVGAGI. As DNA, the CDR3 is TGTGCCAGCAGTCACTCAGGGGGCCGGAGTAGCGGGGCCGCTACAGTGTCAGATACGCAGTATTTT. Translated, it gives CASSHSGGRSSGAATVSDTQYF.